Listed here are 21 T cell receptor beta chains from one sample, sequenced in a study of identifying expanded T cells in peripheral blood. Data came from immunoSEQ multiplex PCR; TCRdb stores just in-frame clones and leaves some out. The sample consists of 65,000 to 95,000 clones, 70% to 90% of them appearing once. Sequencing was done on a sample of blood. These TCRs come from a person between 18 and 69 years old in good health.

The CDR3: CASSLARYTDTQYF. The CDR3 DNA sequence: TGTGCCAGCAGCTTAGCAAGATACACAGATACGCAGTATTTT. The chain carries TRBV7-2 and TRBJ2-3; D uncertain. This CDR3 is 14 amino acids long. V was clipped by 0 bases and J by 2 bases, with 6 bases between them. The V gene's germline CDR1 is SGHTA and CDR2 FQGNSA. The full variable domain, with the rest looked up from reference TRBV7-2 and TRBJ2-3, is GAGVSQSPSNKVTEKGKDVELRCDPISGHTALYWYRQSLGQGLEFLIYFQGNSAPDKSGLPSDRFSAERTGGSVSTLTIQRTQQEDSAVYLCASSLARYTDTQYFGPGTRLTVL.

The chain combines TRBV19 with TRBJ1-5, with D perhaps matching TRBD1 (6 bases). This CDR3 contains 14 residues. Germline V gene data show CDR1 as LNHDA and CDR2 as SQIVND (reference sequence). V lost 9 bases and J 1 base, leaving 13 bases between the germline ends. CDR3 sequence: CARAERGSNQPQHF. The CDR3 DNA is TGTGCCAGGGCCGAGAGGGGGAGCAATCAGCCCCAGCATTTT.

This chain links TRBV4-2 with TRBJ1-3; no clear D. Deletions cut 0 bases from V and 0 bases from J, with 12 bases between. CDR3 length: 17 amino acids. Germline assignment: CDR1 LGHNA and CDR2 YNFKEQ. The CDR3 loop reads CASSQEGQVSSGNTIYF. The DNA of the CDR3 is TGTGCCAGCAGCCAAGAAGGGCAGGTTAGCTCTGGAAACACCATATATTTT.

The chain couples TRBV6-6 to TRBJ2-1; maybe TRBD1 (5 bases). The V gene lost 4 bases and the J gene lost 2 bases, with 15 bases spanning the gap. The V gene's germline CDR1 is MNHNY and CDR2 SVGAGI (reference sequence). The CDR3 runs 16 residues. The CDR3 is CASSSPGRAPYNEQFF. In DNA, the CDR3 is TGTGCCAGCAGTTCACCCGGCAGGGCCCCCTACAATGAGCAGTTCTTC.

The CDR3: CASSQEKFHTDTQYF. The CDR3 DNA reads as TGTGCCAGCAGCCAAGAAAAGTTTCACACAGATACGCAGTATTTT. V and J are TRBV4-2 and TRBJ2-3; D gene unclear. This CDR3 is 15 amino acids long. The germline CDR1 and CDR2 sequences are LGHNA and YNFKEQ. Between the trimmed V and J ends, which lost 0 bases and 2 bases, there was a span of 9 bases.

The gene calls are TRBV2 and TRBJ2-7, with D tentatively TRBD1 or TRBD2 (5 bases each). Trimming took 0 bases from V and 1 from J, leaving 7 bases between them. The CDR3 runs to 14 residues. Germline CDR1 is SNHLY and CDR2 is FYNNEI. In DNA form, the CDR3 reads TGTGCCAGCAGTGAAGCGGGACGGTCCTACGAGCAGTACTTC. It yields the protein CASSEAGRSYEQYF.

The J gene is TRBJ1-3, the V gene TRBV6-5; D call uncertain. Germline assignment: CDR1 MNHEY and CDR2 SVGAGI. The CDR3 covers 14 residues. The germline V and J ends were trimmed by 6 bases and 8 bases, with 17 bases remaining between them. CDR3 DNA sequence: TGTGCCAGCAGATCGGCGCAGCCGGGGTACACCATATATTTT. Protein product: CASRSAQPGYTIYF.

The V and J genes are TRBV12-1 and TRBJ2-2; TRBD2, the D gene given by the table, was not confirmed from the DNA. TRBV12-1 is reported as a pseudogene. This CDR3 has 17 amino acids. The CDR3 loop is CASSRPGLAGGNGELFF. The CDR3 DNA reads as TGTGCCAGCAGCCGTCCGGGACTAGCGGGAGGTAACGGGGAGCTGTTTTTT.

CDR3 sequence reads: CASSTTGTSGVFSSYNEQFF. The CDR3 DNA reads as TGCGCCAGCAGCACGACCGGGACTAGCGGGGTCTTCAGCTCCTACAATGAGCAGTTCTTC. J is TRBJ2-1 and V is TRBV5-1; 13 bases match TRBD2. Germline loops: CDR1 SGHRS, CDR2 YFSETQ. J lost 0 bases, V lost 4 bases, and 13 bases had no gene match. The CDR3 runs to 20 residues.

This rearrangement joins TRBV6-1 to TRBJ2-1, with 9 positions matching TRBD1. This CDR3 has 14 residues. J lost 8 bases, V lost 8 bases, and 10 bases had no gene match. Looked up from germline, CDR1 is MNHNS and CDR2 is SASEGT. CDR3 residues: CASGGQGTVDEQFF. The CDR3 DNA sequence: TGTGCCAGCGGGGGACAGGGAACGGTCGATGAGCAGTTCTTC.

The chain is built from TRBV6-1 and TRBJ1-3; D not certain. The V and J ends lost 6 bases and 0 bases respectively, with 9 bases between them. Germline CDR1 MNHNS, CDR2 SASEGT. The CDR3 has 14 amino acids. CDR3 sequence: CASSARGSGNTIYF. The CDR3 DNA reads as TGTGCCAGCAGCGCGCGGGGCTCTGGAAACACCATATATTTT.

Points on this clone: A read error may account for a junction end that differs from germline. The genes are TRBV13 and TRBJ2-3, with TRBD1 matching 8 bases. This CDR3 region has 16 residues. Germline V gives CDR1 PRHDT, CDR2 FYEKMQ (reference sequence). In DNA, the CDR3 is TGTGCCAGCAGTTTAGCTCCAGGGGGCGCGGCAGATACGCAGTATTTT. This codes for CASSLAPGGAADTQYF.

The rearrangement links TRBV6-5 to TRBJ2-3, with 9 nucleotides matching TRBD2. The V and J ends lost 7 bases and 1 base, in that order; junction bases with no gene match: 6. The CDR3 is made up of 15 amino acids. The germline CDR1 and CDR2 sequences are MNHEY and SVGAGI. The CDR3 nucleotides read TGTGCCAGCACCGCAGCGGGAGGACGCACAGATACGCAGTATTTT. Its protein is CASTAAGGRTDTQYF.

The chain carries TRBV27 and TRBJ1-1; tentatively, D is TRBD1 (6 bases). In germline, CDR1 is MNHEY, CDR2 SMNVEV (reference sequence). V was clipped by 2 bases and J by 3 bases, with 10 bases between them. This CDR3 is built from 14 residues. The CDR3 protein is CASSLNRVDTEAFF. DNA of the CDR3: TGTGCCAGCAGTTTAAACAGGGTGGACACTGAAGCTTTCTTT.

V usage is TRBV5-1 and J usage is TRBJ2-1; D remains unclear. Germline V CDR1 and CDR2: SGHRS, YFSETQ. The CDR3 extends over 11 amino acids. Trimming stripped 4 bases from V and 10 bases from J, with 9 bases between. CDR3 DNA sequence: TGCGCCAGCAGCGTCAGTGGGGAGCAGTTCTTC. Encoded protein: CASSVSGEQFF.

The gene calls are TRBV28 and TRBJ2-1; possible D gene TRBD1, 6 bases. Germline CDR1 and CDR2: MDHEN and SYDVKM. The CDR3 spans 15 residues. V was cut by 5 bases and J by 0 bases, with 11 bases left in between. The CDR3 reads CASSRQASSYNEQFF. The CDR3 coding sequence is TGTGCCAGCAGTCGACAGGCGAGCTCCTACAATGAGCAGTTCTTC.

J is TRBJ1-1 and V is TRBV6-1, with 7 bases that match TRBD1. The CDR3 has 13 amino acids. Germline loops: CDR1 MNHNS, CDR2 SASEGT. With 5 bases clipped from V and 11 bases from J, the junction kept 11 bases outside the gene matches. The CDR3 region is CASSLRDSQGAFF. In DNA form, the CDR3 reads TGTGCCAGCAGTCTGAGGGACAGCCAGGGGGCTTTCTTT.

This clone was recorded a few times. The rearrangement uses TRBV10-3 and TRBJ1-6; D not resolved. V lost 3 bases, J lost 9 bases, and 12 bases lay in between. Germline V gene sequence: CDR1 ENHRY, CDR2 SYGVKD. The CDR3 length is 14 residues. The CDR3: CAISEGFGISPLHF. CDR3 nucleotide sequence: TGTGCCATCAGTGAAGGGTTTGGGATTTCACCCCTCCACTTT.

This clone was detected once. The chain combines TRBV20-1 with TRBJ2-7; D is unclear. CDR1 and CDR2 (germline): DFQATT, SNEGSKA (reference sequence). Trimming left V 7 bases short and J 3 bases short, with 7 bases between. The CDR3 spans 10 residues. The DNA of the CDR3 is TGCAGTGAAGGAGTCTACGAGCAGTACTTC. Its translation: CSEGVYEQYF.

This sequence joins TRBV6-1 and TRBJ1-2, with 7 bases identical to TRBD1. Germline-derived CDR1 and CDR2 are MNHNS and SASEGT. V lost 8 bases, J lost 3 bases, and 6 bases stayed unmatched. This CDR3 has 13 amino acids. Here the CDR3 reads CASRQGLDYGYTF. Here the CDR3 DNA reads TGTGCCAGCCGACAGGGTTTGGACTATGGCTACACCTTC.

As DNA, the CDR3 is TGCGCCAGCAGGACTAGCGGGGGCAGCACAGATACGCAGTATTTT. This gives the protein CASRTSGGSTDTQYF. This rearrangement joins TRBV10-2 to TRBJ2-3; 12 nucleotides match TRBD2. This CDR3 has 15 amino acids. Trimming cost V 6 bases and J 0 bases; bases outside gene matches: 1. From germline, CDR1 is WSHSY and CDR2 SAAADI.